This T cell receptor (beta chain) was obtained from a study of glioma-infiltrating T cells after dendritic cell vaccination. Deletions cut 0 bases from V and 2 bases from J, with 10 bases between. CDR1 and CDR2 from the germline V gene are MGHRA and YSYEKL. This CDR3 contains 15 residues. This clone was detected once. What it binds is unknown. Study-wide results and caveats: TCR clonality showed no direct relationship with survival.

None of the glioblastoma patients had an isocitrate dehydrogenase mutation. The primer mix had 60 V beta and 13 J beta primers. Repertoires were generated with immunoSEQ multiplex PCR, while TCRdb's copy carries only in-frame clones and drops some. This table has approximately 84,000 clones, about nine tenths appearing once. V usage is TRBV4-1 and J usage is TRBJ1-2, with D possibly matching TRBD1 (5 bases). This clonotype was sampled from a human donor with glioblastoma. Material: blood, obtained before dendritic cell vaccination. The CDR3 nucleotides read TGCGCCAGCAGCCAAGATGGCGCAGGGAACTATGGCTACACCTTC. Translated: CASSQDGAGNYGYTF.